The 29 T cell receptor beta chains in this list originate from one sample, sequenced in a study of CD4 T cells in relation to SARS-CoV-2 and coronaviruses. Clones were read by immunoSEQ multiplex PCR, and TCRdb kept only the in-frame ones, dropping some. Here the sample spans roughly 71,000 clones, approximately 87% being singletons. Unexposed donor CD4+ T cells date from 2011-2018, before the COVID-19 pandemic. The sequencing input was memory CD4+ T cells from PBMCs. Every receptor here comes from a human donor in good health.

This sequence joins TRBV7-2 and TRBJ2-2; 7 positions match TRBD2. CDR3 size: 14 residues. Germline V CDR1 and CDR2: SGHTA, FQGNSA. Trimming took 5 bases from V and 4 from J; bases not matched to a gene: 4. CDR3 DNA sequence: TGTGCCAGCAGCGCACGGACTAGCACCGGGGAGCTGTTTTTT. Its protein is CASSARTSTGELFF.

The chain links TRBV19 to TRBJ2-2; TRBD1 aligns across 9 bases. V gave up 4 bases and J gave up 7 bases; unmatched junction bases: 10. The CDR3 runs 16 residues. Germline lookup yields CDR1 LNHDA and CDR2 SQIVND (reference sequence). The DNA of the CDR3 is TGTGCCAGTAGTACCTCTCGGGACAGGGCGAACGGGGAGCTGTTTTTT. As protein: CASSTSRDRANGELFF.

The V call is TRBV2, the J call TRBJ2-7; D uncertain. Germline CDR1 is SNHLY and CDR2 is FYNNEI. V was cut by 3 bases and J by 3 bases, with 9 bases left in between. The CDR3 spans 13 residues. The CDR3 spells CASSDLQNYEQYF. The CDR3 DNA is TGTGCCAGCAGTGACCTCCAAAACTACGAGCAGTACTTC.

The rearrangement links TRBV30 to TRBJ2-5, with a tentative D call TRBD1 (6 bases). V was pared by 0 bases and J by 5 bases, with 10 bases between. Germline V gives CDR1 GTSNPN, CDR2 SVGIG (reference sequence). There are 13 residues in the CDR3. The CDR3 loop reads CAWSVRQGETQYF. The CDR3 coding sequence is TGTGCCTGGAGTGTACGGCAGGGGGAGACCCAGTACTTC.

This clone has only a few counts. This chain uses TRBV7-2 with TRBJ2-3; D unclear. Germline V gene data show CDR1 as SGHTA and CDR2 as FQGNSA. Trimming cost V 5 bases and J 2 bases, with 11 bases left between them. CDR3 size: 14 residues. CDR3 protein: CASSPLGTTDTQYF. The CDR3 nucleotides read TGTGCCAGCAGCCCCCTTGGTACCACAGATACGCAGTATTTT.

The chain couples TRBV29-1 to TRBJ1-1; D may be TRBD1 (5 bases). V shed 7 bases and J shed 3 bases, with 9 bases lying between them. CDR3 length: 11 amino acids. Germline CDR1 reads SQVTM; CDR2 reads ANQGSEA. CDR3 region: CSAGGDTEAFF. Written as DNA, the CDR3 is TGCAGCGCGGGGGGGGACACTGAAGCTTTCTTT.

The V call is TRBV30, the J call TRBJ2-7; TRBD2 agrees at 15 bases. The CDR3 is 13 amino acids. The V and J ends lost 6 bases and 6 bases, in that order; junction bases with no gene match: 3. Germline CDR1 GTSNPN, CDR2 SVGIG (reference sequence). CDR3 coding DNA: TGTGCCTGTTCGGGACTAGCGGGGGGCGAGCAGTACTTC. It yields the protein CACSGLAGGEQYF.

In DNA form, the CDR3 reads TGTGCCAGCAGCTTGGGTCCTCCTAAGGCAGGAAACACCATATATTTT. This codes for CASSLGPPKAGNTIYF. The chain recombines TRBV7-2 with TRBJ1-3; the D is unclear. Germline lookup yields CDR1 SGHTA and CDR2 FQGNSA. V was cut by 3 bases and J by 4 bases, with 16 bases left in between. This CDR3 spans 16 amino acids.

The chain combines TRBV5-1 with TRBJ2-2; D may be TRBD1 (6 bases). Germline values: CDR1 SGHRS, CDR2 YFSETQ. The CDR3 runs 15 residues. V lost 4 bases and J 5 bases, leaving 15 bases between the germline ends. The CDR3 protein is CASSPTGYGTGELFF. The CDR3 DNA reads TGCGCCAGCAGCCCCACAGGGTATGGGACCGGGGAGCTGTTTTTT.

This chain connects TRBV5-5 to TRBJ2-3; D is ambiguous. CDR3 size: 13 residues. V lost 3 bases and J 4 bases, leaving 9 bases between the germline ends. Germline CDR1 is SGHKS and CDR2 is YYEKEE (reference sequence). CDR3 protein: CASSSRHADTQYF. CDR3 in DNA: TGTGCCAGCAGCTCCCGACACGCAGATACGCAGTATTTT.

The chain carries TRBV19 and TRBJ1-5; 10 bases map to TRBD1. Germline CDR1 and CDR2: LNHDA and SQIVND (reference sequence). CDR3 length: 15 residues. The V gene end was trimmed by 8 bases and the J gene end by 2 bases; junction bases not matched to a gene: 6. The CDR3 DNA follows: TGTGCCAGTGGTGACAGGGGGCCTGGCAATCAGCCCCAGCATTTT. Translating gives CASGDRGPGNQPQHF.

The chain carries TRBV7-3 and TRBJ2-3; 9 bases line up with TRBD2. CDR1 is SGHTA and CDR2 is FQGTGA in the germline V gene. The CDR3 has 15 amino acids. Trimming removed 8 bases from V and 4 bases from J; junction bases left unmatched: 10. CDR3 DNA: TGTGCCAGCTCCAGAGGGGCGGGGGGGCCAGATACGCAGTATTTT. Amino acid sequence: CASSRGAGGPDTQYF.

This chain joins TRBV7-9 and TRBJ2-3, with 7 bases that match TRBD1. This CDR3 is 13 amino acids long. CDR1 is SEHNR, CDR2 FQNEAQ, per germline (reference sequence). V shed 5 bases, J shed 5 bases, and the junction held 4 bases outside the gene matches. CDR3 sequence reads: CASSPDRVDTQYF. The CDR3 nucleotides are TGTGCCAGCAGCCCCGACAGGGTAGATACGCAGTATTTT.

V usage is TRBV6-5 and J usage is TRBJ2-1; no reliable D call. The germline CDR1 and CDR2 sequences are MNHEY and SVGAGI. The CDR3 has 10 amino acids. Trimming cost V 6 bases and J 9 bases, with 6 bases left between them. This CDR3 reads CASSGGEQFF. CDR3 coding DNA: TGTGCCAGCAGCGGTGGTGAGCAGTTCTTC.

V gene TRBV2 combines with J gene TRBJ2-7, with D perhaps matching TRBD1 (6 bases). Germline-derived CDR1 and CDR2 are SNHLY and FYNNEI. The length of the CDR3 is 14 residues. Trimming cost V 7 bases and J 5 bases, with 18 bases left between them. CDR3 amino acids: CASNPTGPPNEQYF. The CDR3 DNA reads TGTGCCAGCAATCCCACAGGGCCTCCTAACGAGCAGTACTTC.

This chain links TRBV29-1 with TRBJ2-3; no reliable D call. The CDR3 covers 9 residues. Germline V gives CDR1 SQVTM, CDR2 ANQGSEA. Trimming pared 4 bases from V and 5 bases from J, leaving 1 base between. The CDR3 loop is CSVGDTQYF. The CDR3 nucleotides read TGCAGCGTTGGAGATACGCAGTATTTT.

The chain carries TRBV5-4 and TRBJ2-1; the D is unclear. Germline V gene sequence: CDR1 SGHNT, CDR2 YYREEE (reference sequence). V lost 4 bases and J 0 bases, leaving 11 bases between the germline ends. The CDR3 sequence is 15 residues long. CDR3 bases: TGTGCCAGCAGCCAGACCTCTAGCTCCTACAATGAGCAGTTCTTC. This translates into CASSQTSSSYNEQFF.

The genes are TRBV18 and TRBJ1-1; the D is unclear. Trimming took 3 bases from V and 5 from J, leaving 10 bases between them. CDR1 is KGHSH and CDR2 is LQKENI in the germline V gene. The CDR3 spans 13 residues. CDR3 nucleotides: TGTGCCAGCTCACCGTCTACAGAAACTGAAGCTTTCTTT. Protein: CASSPSTETEAFF.

The genes are TRBV7-3 and TRBJ2-1; TRBD2 matches 8 bases. J was trimmed by 5 bases and V by 1 base; bases with no gene match: 7. The CDR3 loop spans 16 amino acids. Germline CDR1 is SGHTA and CDR2 is FQGTGA. CDR3 amino acids: CASSLMSPGGNNEQFF. In DNA, the CDR3 is TGTGCCAGCAGCTTAATGTCTCCGGGGGGGAACAATGAGCAGTTCTTC.

This clone was picked up one time. The gene calls are TRBV2 and TRBJ1-1; 9 bases are shared with TRBD1. The CDR3 is 14 residues long. Germline-derived CDR1 and CDR2 are SNHLY and FYNNEI. The junction had 8 bases not matched to a gene; V was cut back by 8 bases and J by 4 bases. The CDR3 DNA is TGTGCCAGCGACCGGGACAGGGCGGGCACTGAAGCTTTCTTT. Translating it yields CASDRDRAGTEAFF.

The gene calls are TRBV5-1 and TRBJ2-7; 7 nucleotides agree with TRBD2. The length of the CDR3 is 12 residues. Germline V gene lookup returns CDR1 SGHRS and CDR2 YFSETQ. Germline trimming cut 7 bases from V and 4 bases from J; bases unmatched to any gene: 5. CDR3 sequence: CASGPSGYEQYF. CDR3 DNA sequence: TGCGCCAGCGGTCCTAGCGGATACGAGCAGTACTTC.

V usage is TRBV3-1 (or the pseudogene TRBV3-2) and J usage is TRBJ2-5; D ambiguous. The ends were cut back, 2 bases at V and 1 base at J, with 2 bases in the middle. Germline values: CDR1 LGHDT, CDR2 YNNKEL (reference sequence). This CDR3 has 12 residues. As DNA, the CDR3 is TGTGCCAGCAGCCAACGCCAAGAGACCCAGTACTTC. Amino acid sequence: CASSQRQETQYF.

This clone was seen a single time. This chain links TRBV19 with TRBJ2-7, with 9 nucleotides matching TRBD2. Germline V lookup: CDR1 LNHDA, CDR2 SQIVND (reference sequence). The CDR3 has 16 amino acids. V lost 4 bases, J lost 2 bases, and 9 bases stayed unmatched. The CDR3 region is CASSTSEAGGPYEQYF. As DNA, the CDR3 is TGTGCCAGTAGTACCTCCGAGGCGGGAGGGCCCTACGAGCAGTACTTC. Combining the CDR3 with reference TRBV19 and TRBJ2-7 gives the whole variable domain DGGITQSPKYLFRKEGQNVTLSCEQNLNHDAMYWYRQDPGQGLRLIYYSQIVNDFQKGDIAEGYSVSREKKESFPLTVTSAQKNPTAFYLCASSTSEAGGPYEQYFGPGTRLTVT.

V and J are TRBV5-1 and TRBJ1-2; possibly TRBD1 for D (5 bases). The CDR3 has 14 amino acids. Germline lookup yields CDR1 SGHRS and CDR2 YFSETQ. Trimming took off 3 bases at V and 4 bases at J, with 13 bases between the two ends. CDR3 residues: CASSWLGQVYGYTF. In DNA, the CDR3 is TGCGCCAGCAGCTGGCTAGGACAAGTCTATGGCTACACCTTC. The full variable domain, with the rest looked up from reference TRBV5-1 and TRBJ1-2, is KAGVTQTPRYLIKTRGQQVTLSCSPISGHRSVSWYQQTPGQGLQFLFEYFSETQRNKGNFPGRFSGRQFSNSRSEMNVSTLELGDSALYLCASSWLGQVYGYTFGSGTRLTVV.

The chain links TRBV2 to TRBJ2-5; D call uncertain. In germline, CDR1 is SNHLY, CDR2 FYNNEI. Trimming removed 1 base at V and 7 bases at J, with 10 bases between. The CDR3 loop spans 13 amino acids. This CDR3 is CASSEGAWGTQYF. CDR3 DNA: TGTGCCAGCAGTGAAGGGGCCTGGGGGACCCAGTACTTC.

This clone was counted a single time. The chain joins TRBV6-5 to TRBJ2-7; D is unclear. The germline CDR1 and CDR2 sequences are MNHEY and SVGAGI. The V end lost 6 bases, the J end lost 0 bases, and 3 bases lay between the germline ends. CDR3 size: 11 residues. CDR3 protein: CASRDSYEQYF. CDR3 nucleotides: TGTGCCAGCAGAGACTCCTACGAGCAGTACTTC.

The chain recombines TRBV5-1 with TRBJ2-1; 7 positions agree with TRBD2. Unmatched junction bases numbered 5, after V lost 5 bases and J lost 0 bases. Germline V gene sequence: CDR1 SGHRS, CDR2 YFSETQ. The CDR3 runs 15 residues. The CDR3 sequence: CASSSGGSSYNEQFF. CDR3 DNA sequence: TGCGCCAGCAGTAGCGGCGGGAGCTCCTACAATGAGCAGTTCTTC.

This chain connects TRBV18 to TRBJ1-6; D might be TRBD1 (5 bases). The germline gives CDR1 KGHSH, CDR2 LQKENI. Trimming left V 5 bases short and J 10 bases short, with 12 bases between. This CDR3 comprises 13 residues. The chain's CDR3 is CASSENRRSPLHF. CDR3 in DNA: TGTGCCAGCTCAGAGAACAGGCGGTCACCCCTCCACTTT.

The J gene is TRBJ2-7, the V gene TRBV7-6; 8 bases match TRBD1. V was pared by 5 bases and J by 2 bases, with 8 bases of the junction left unmatched. The CDR3 is made up of 15 amino acids. Germline V gives CDR1 SGHVS, CDR2 FNYEAQ. The CDR3 region is CASSPDRAGPYEQYF. CDR3 DNA sequence: TGTGCCAGCAGCCCGGACAGGGCCGGACCCTACGAGCAGTACTTC. Complete variable domain (other parts from reference TRBV7-6 and TRBJ2-7): GAGVSQSPRYKVTKRGQDVALRCDPISGHVSLYWYRQALGQGPEFLTYFNYEAQQDKSGLPNDRFSAERPEGSISTLTIQRTEQRDSAMYRCASSPDRAGPYEQYFGPGTRLTVT.